These 17 T cell receptor beta chains were all obtained from the same sample, sequenced in a study of OX40 agonist ivuxolimab in advanced cancers. TCRdb keeps only in-frame clones here, not all; method: immunoSEQ multiplex PCR. In the table there are some 74,000 clones, 70% to 85% of which are singletons. Sample: CD4+ or CD8+ T cells sorted from blood, taken in a trial of the OX40 agonist ivuxolimab. These receptors all stem from an adult with an advanced solid tumor such as melanoma, head and neck, liver or kidney cancer.

The chain employs TRBV11-2 and TRBJ2-1; 9 bases fit TRBD2. Germline loops: CDR1 SGHAT, CDR2 FQNNGV. The CDR3 covers 17 residues. V dropped 5 bases and J dropped 0; count of bases not matched to a gene: 8. The CDR3 loop is CASSPYIAGDSYNEQFF. The CDR3 coding sequence is TGTGCCAGCAGCCCCTACATAGCGGGGGACTCCTACAATGAGCAGTTCTTC.

V usage is TRBV6-1 and J usage is TRBJ2-1; D gene unclear. From germline, CDR1 is MNHNS and CDR2 SASEGT. Trimming removed 4 bases at V and 4 bases at J, with 5 bases between. The CDR3 is made up of 12 amino acids. The CDR3 bases are TGTGCCAGCAGTGTTGGTTACAATGAGCAGTTCTTC. Amino acid sequence: CASSVGYNEQFF.

The CDR3 coding sequence is TGTGCCAGCAGCGCCGGGACAGGGGGCTACGAGCAGTACTTC. This gives the protein CASSAGTGGYEQYF. V and J are TRBV2 and TRBJ2-7; TRBD1 matches at 11 bases. The germline gives CDR1 SNHLY, CDR2 FYNNEI. J gave up 3 bases and V 6 bases, and 4 bases lay outside the gene matches. The CDR3 spans 14 residues.

This chain joins TRBV27 and TRBJ2-3; TRBD1 matches at 10 bases. V trimming: 6 bases; J trimming: 5 bases; junction bases outside the gene matches: 11. The CDR3 length is 16 residues. From germline, CDR1 is MNHEY and CDR2 SMNVEV (reference sequence). CDR3 sequence: CASRLGGTGVIDTQYF. The CDR3 DNA reads TGTGCCAGCAGACTAGGGGGGACAGGGGTGATAGATACGCAGTATTTT.

The V call is TRBV5-1, the J call TRBJ2-1; D may be TRBD2 (5 bases). The CDR3 extends over 14 amino acids. V lost 7 bases to trimming and J lost 0 bases, with 11 bases between them. Germline CDR1 is SGHRS and CDR2 is YFSETQ. CDR3 coding DNA: TGCGCCAGCGCTGATAGCGACTCCTACAATGAGCAGTTCTTC. This sequence encodes CASADSDSYNEQFF.

V and J are TRBV28 and TRBJ2-2; TRBD1 matches 8 bases. CDR1 MDHEN and CDR2 SYDVKM come from the germline V gene. J was trimmed by 3 bases and V by 6 bases; bases with no gene match: 6. This CDR3 contains 15 residues. In nucleotides, the CDR3 is TGTGCCAGCAGCACGGACAGGGCCGACACCGGGGAGCTGTTTTTT. This encodes CASSTDRADTGELFF.

This clone has just one count. V usage is TRBV11-2 and J usage is TRBJ2-3; no clear D gene. Per germline, CDR1 SGHAT and CDR2 FQNNGV. There are 15 residues in the CDR3. V was cut by 1 base and J by 2 bases, with 10 bases left in between. CDR3: CASSLAAPTTDTQYF. The CDR3 DNA reads TGTGCCAGCAGCTTAGCCGCCCCCACCACAGATACGCAGTATTTT.

This chain links TRBV7-9 with TRBJ2-1; D is unresolved. V lost 3 bases and J 9 bases, leaving 3 bases between the germline ends. CDR3 length: 10 amino acids. Germline V CDR1 and CDR2: SEHNR, FQNEAQ (reference sequence). CDR3 coding DNA: TGTGCCAGCAGCTTGGGTGAGCAGTTCTTC. Protein: CASSLGEQFF.

The chain couples TRBV5-1 to TRBJ2-5, with TRBD1 as a possible D gene (6 bases). Germline V gene data show CDR1 as SGHRS and CDR2 as YFSETQ. The CDR3 has 14 residues. The V end lost 4 bases, the J end lost 5 bases, and 15 bases lay between the germline ends. CDR3: CASSLGHLGETQYF. The DNA for the CDR3 is TGCGCCAGCAGCCTGGGACACCTCGGGGAGACCCAGTACTTC.

The chain recombines TRBV28 with TRBJ2-5; D may match TRBD1 or TRBD2 (6 bases each). This CDR3 comprises 14 residues. V lost 4 bases to trimming and J lost 5 bases, with 14 bases between them. CDR1 MDHEN and CDR2 SYDVKM come from the germline V gene. The CDR3 nucleotides read TGTGCCAGCAGTTCCCTCGGGGGCGCGGAGACCCAGTACTTC. It encodes CASSSLGGAETQYF.

The chain recombines TRBV5-4 with TRBJ1-5; 9 bases align to TRBD1. There are 15 residues in the CDR3. The trim removed 3 bases at V and 5 bases at J, leaving 6 bases unmatched. Germline values: CDR1 SGHNT, CDR2 YYREEE (reference sequence). The CDR3 reads CASSSNDRGDQPQHF. The CDR3, as DNA: TGTGCCAGCAGCTCGAATGACAGGGGGGATCAGCCCCAGCATTTT.

The gene calls are TRBV7-9 and TRBJ2-5; 14 nucleotides align to TRBD2. CDR1 is SEHNR and CDR2 is FQNEAQ in the germline V gene (reference sequence). V was clipped by 6 bases and J by 5 bases; unmatched bases: 11. This CDR3 contains 17 residues. DNA of the CDR3: TGTGCCAGCAGGCCCTCGACGGGACTAGCGGGAGCTGAGACCCAGTACTTC. Residues: CASRPSTGLAGAETQYF.

The chain recombines TRBV4-1 with TRBJ1-1, with no clear D. Between the trimmed V and J ends, which lost 2 bases and 7 bases, there was a span of 14 bases. The germline CDR1 and CDR2 sequences are MGHRA and YSYEKL. CDR3 size: 14 residues. DNA of the CDR3: TGCGCCAGCAGCCAAAGTTTCAATCTCGGTGAAGCTTTCTTT. This gives the protein CASSQSFNLGEAFF.

This clone was seen a single time. The chain recombines TRBV25-1 with TRBJ2-2, with D possibly TRBD2 on 5 matching bases. The germline V and J ends were trimmed by 2 bases and 4 bases, with 11 bases remaining between them. The CDR3 loop spans 15 amino acids. Germline V gives CDR1 MGHDK, CDR2 SYGVNS. DNA for the CDR3: TGTGCCAGCAGTGAACCCGGACTGGGCACCGGGGAGCTGTTTTTT. Protein: CASSEPGLGTGELFF. The full variable domain, in which reference TRBV25-1 and TRBJ2-2 provide the parts outside the CDR3, is EADIYQTPRYLVIGTGKKITLECSQTMGHDKMYWYQQDPGMELHLIHYSYGVNSTEKGDLSSESTVSRIRTEHFPLTLESARPSHTSQYLCASSEPGLGTGELFFGEGSRLTVL.

This clone was found a few times. The chain joins TRBV9 to TRBJ2-5, with D perhaps TRBD1 or TRBD2 (5 bases each). V was cut by 1 base and J by 0 bases, with 19 bases left in between. The germline V gene encodes CDR1 SGDLS and CDR2 YYNGEE. The CDR3 consists of 18 residues. The CDR3 loop is CASSVRDVLGGNQETQYF. CDR3 DNA sequence: TGTGCCAGCAGCGTAAGGGACGTGCTAGGAGGCAACCAAGAGACCCAGTACTTC.

This clone has just one count. The chain employs TRBV27 and TRBJ2-3; D may be TRBD2 (5 bases). There are 15 residues in the CDR3. Trimming removed 2 bases at V and 0 bases at J, with 9 bases between. Per germline, CDR1 MNHEY and CDR2 SMNVEV (reference sequence). In DNA, the CDR3 is TGTGCCAGCAGTTTAGGGGAGCGTAGCACAGATACGCAGTATTTT. Protein product: CASSLGERSTDTQYF.

The J gene is TRBJ1-1, the V gene TRBV2; TRBD1 might be the D (6 bases). The length of the CDR3 is 14 residues. CDR1 SNHLY and CDR2 FYNNEI come from the germline V gene. Trimming pared 5 bases from V and 3 bases from J, leaving 13 bases between. The CDR3 region is CASSSRGWDTEAFF. CDR3 coding DNA: TGTGCCAGCAGTTCGAGGGGGTGGGACACTGAAGCTTTCTTT.